The present TCR beta chain was sequenced within a study of T cells after yellow fever vaccination. 5'RACE template switching added a universal primer site and UMIs to TCR cDNA. TCRdb called the 5' RACE reads again in MiXCR, with one record for every CDR3 protein. The sample shows hundreds of thousands of distinct CDR3 sequences, approximately 19% of them seen only once. About this clonotype itself: As yet, its antigen is unknown.

General observations from the study: The secondary response showed a weaker magnitude and a faster peak, day 5 versus 15. The presence of abundant clonotypes contaminating from the bulk population was possible in FACS-sorted repertoires. Most primary-vaccination clones reappeared after the booster (approximately 95% CD4, 75% to 90% CD8).

The material sequenced was PBMCs, taken before the yellow fever booster vaccination. The receptor's source is a man aged 18 to 29 who received the YFV17D yellow fever vaccine.

DNA of the CDR3: TGTGCCAGCAGCCTGGTGGGCTTCGAGCAGTACTTC. Its translation: CASSLVGFEQYF. The V and J genes are TRBV25-1 and TRBJ2-7; D remains ambiguous. The CDR3 covers 12 residues. The V gene's germline CDR1 is MGHDK and CDR2 SYGVNS. Trimming took off 6 bases at V and 6 bases at J, with 12 bases between the two ends.